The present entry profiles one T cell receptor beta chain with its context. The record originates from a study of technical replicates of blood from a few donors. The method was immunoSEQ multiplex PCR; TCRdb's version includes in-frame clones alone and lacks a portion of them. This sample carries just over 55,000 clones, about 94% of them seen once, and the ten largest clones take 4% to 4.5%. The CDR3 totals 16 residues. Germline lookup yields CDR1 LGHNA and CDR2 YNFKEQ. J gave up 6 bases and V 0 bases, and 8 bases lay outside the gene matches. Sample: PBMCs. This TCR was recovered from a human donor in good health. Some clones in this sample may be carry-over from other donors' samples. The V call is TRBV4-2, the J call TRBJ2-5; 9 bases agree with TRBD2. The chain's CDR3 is CASSQDLTSGLQTQYF. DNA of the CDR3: TGTGCCAGCAGCCAAGATCTTACTAGCGGGTTACAGACCCAGTACTTC.